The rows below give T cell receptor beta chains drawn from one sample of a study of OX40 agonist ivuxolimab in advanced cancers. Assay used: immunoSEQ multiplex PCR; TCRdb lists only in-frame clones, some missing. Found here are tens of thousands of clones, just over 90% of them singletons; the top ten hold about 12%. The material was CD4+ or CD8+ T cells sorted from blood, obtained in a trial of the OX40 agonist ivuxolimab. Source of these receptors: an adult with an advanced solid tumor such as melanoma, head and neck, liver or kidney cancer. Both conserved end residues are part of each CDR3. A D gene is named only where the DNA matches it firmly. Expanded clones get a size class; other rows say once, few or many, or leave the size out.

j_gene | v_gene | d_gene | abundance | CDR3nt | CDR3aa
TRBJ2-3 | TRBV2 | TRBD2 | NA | TGTGCCACGGGACCTAGCGGCGGAGAAGATACGCAGTATTTT | CATGPSGGEDTQYF
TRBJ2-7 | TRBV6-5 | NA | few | TGTGCCTCAAGGAGACAGAAGAGCTCCTACGAGCAGTACTTC | CASRRQKSSYEQYF
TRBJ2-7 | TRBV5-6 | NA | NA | TGTGCCAGCAGCCCTTTGGGGCTTTACGAGCAGTACTTC | CASSPLGLYEQYF
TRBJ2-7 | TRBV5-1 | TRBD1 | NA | TGCGCCAGCAGGGATTTACCGGGACAGGGAGCCTACGAGCAGTACTTC | CASRDLPGQGAYEQYF
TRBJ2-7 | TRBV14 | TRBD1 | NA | TGTGCCAGCAGCCAAGACGTCGGACAGGGGGACCCCTACGAGCAGTACTTC | CASSQDVGQGDPYEQYF
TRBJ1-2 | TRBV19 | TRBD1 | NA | TGTGCCAGTAGTCCAAGGGACAGGACCTATGGCTACACCTTC | CASSPRDRTYGYTF
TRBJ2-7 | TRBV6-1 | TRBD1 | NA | TGTGCCACCAGTTCGTCGGGACAGGGGAGGTACGAGCAGTACTTC | CATSSSGQGRYEQYF
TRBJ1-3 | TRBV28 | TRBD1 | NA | TGTGCCAGCAGCCTCACAGGGGATGGGTACACCATATATTTT | CASSLTGDGYTIYF
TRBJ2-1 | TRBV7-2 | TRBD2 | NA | TGTGCCAGCAGATCCCAGACTAGCGGACGCTCCTACAATGAGCAGTTCTTC | CASRSQTSGRSYNEQFF
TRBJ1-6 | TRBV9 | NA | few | TGTGCCAGCAGCGTAATGCGCACTCCCTCATATGTTTCACCCCTCCACTTT | CASSVMRTPSYVSPLHF
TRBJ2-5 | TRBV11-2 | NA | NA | TGTGCCAGCAGCCCGATGGGGCTTTATCGGGAGACCCAGTACTTC | CASSPMGLYRETQYF
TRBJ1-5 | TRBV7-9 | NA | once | TGTGCCAGCAGCCTGGACCCAAATCAGCCCCAGCATTTT | CASSLDPNQPQHF
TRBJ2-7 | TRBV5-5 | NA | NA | TGTGCCAGCAGCTTCACCGGTAACTACGAGCAGTACTTC | CASSFTGNYEQYF
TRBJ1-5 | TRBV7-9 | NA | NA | TGTGCCAGCAGCTTAGGGGGGCACAATCAGCCCCAGCATTTT | CASSLGGHNQPQHF
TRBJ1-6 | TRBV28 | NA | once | TGTGCCAGCTGTCCCTGGTCGGTTAGCTCCTATAATTCACCCCTCCACTTT | CASCPWSVSSYNSPLHF
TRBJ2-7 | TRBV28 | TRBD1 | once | TGTGCCAGCAGTCGACAGGGGTCTTCGAGGGAGCAGTACTTC | CASSRQGSSREQYF
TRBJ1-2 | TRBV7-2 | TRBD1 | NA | TGTGCCAGCAGCTGGGACAGGACGGGCTACACCTTC | CASSWDRTGYTF
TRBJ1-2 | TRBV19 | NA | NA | TGTGCCAGTAACCCCGGACGGATTTCTATTGACTACACCTTC | CASNPGRISIDYTF
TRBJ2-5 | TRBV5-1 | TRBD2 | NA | TGCGCCAGCAGCTGGACTAGCGAAGAGACCCAGTACTTC | CASSWTSEETQYF
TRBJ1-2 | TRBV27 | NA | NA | TGTGCCAGCAGTTTATGGGTTGGGTCTGGCTACACCTTC | CASSLWVGSGYTF
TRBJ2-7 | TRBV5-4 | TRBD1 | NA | TGTGCCAGCAGCAACCGGGACAGGACTTACGAGCAGTACTTC | CASSNRDRTYEQYF
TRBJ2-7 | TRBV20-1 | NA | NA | TGCAGTGGGACTGCCCACTACGAGCAGTACTTC | CSGTAHYEQYF
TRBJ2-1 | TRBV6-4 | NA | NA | TGTGCCAGCAGTGACCTTGAGAGGGAAGGTGAGCAGTTCTTC | CASSDLEREGEQFF
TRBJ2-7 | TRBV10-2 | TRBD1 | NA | TGCGCCAGCAGTGATCCGGGACAGTCCTACGAGCAGTACTTC | CASSDPGQSYEQYF
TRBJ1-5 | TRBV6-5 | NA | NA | TGTGCCAGCAGCCTCAGACTCAATCAGCCCCAGCATTTT | CASSLRLNQPQHF
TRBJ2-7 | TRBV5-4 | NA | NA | TGTGCCAGCAGCTTGGACTTCATGGGTTCGGACGAGCAGTACTTC | CASSLDFMGSDEQYF